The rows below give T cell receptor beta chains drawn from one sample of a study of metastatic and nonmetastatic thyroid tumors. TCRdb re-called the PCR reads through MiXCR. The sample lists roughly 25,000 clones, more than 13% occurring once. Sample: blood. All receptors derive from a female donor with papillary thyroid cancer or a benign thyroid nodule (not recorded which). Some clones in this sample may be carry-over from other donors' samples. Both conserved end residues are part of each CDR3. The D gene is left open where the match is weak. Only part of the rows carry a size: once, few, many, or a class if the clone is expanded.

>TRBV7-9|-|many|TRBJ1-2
CASSLAGHRGSYTF
TGTGCCAGCAGCTTAGCGGGTCATCGGGGCAGCTACACCTTC
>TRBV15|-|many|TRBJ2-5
CATSREQLQETQYF
TGTGCCACCAGCAGAGAACAGTTGCAAGAGACCCAGTACTTC
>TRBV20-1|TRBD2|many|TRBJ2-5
CSALGGIQETQYF
TGCAGTGCTCTGGGAGGGATCCAAGAGACCCAGTACTTC
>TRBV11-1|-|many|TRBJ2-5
CASSLGGTHLFAGAFQETQYF
TGTGCCAGCAGCTTAGGGGGGACTCATCTATTCGCCGGGGCCTTCCAAGAGACCCAGTACTTC
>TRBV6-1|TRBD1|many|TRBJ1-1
CASSSSGQGKFTEAFF
TGTGCCAGCAGTAGCTCGGGACAGGGAAAATTCACTGAAGCTTTCTTT
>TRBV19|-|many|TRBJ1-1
CASRITERGTEAFF
TGTGCCAGTCGTATAACGGAAAGGGGCACTGAAGCTTTCTTT
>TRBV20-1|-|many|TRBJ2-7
CSARIEVAATYEQYF
TGCAGTGCTAGAATTGAGGTAGCTGCTACCTACGAGCAGTACTTC
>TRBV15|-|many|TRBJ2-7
CATSTSAERREQYF
TGTGCCACCAGCACATCGGCGGAGAGACGCGAGCAGTACTTC
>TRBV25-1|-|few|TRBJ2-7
CASYPIQAALYEQYF
TGTGCCAGTTACCCTATACAGGCGGCCCTCTACGAGCAGTACTTC
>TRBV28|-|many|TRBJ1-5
CASSLWELRTGSNQPQHF
TGTGCCAGCAGTTTATGGGAGTTACGGACGGGGAGCAATCAGCCCCAGCATTTT
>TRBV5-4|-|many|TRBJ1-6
CASSSGGNHGSPLHF
TGTGCCAGCAGCTCGGGGGGAAACCATGGGTCACCCCTCCACTTT
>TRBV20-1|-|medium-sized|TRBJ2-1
CSAALGGDYNEQFF
TGCAGTGCCGCCCTCGGGGGCGACTACAATGAGCAGTTCTTC
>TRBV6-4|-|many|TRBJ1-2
CAGSDNGRGYTF
TGTGCCGGCAGTGATAACGGCAGGGGCTACACCTTC
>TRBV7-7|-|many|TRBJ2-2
CASSPRAGELFF
TGTGCTAGCAGCCCCAGGGCCGGGGAGCTGTTTTTT
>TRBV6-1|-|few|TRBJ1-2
CASSATGGGYKF
TGTGCCAGCAGTGCCACGGGAGGTGGCTACAAATTC
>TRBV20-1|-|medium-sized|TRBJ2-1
CSARVTRNNEQFF
TGCAGTGCTAGAGTTACTAGAAACAATGAGCAGTTCTTC
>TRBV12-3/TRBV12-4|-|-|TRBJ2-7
CSSSLESGGAYEQYF
TGTTCCAGCAGTTTAGAGTCCGGCGGAGCCTACGAGCAATACTTC